This T cell receptor beta chain is from a study of beta chain features in type 1 diabetes. The study's findings and limits: Type 1 diabetes patients had moderately but significantly shorter TCRB CDR3s in all four CD4+ subsets.

Every isolated RNA sample was fully reverse transcribed, so sequencing captured expressed TCRB transcripts. Produced via immunoSEQ multiplex PCR; TCRdb's table is partial and in-frame only. The table includes about 180,000 clones, about 8% detected once. There are 13 residues in the CDR3. Germline V gene sequence: CDR1 SGHRS, CDR2 YFSETQ. With 8 bases removed from V and 2 bases from J, the gap between germline ends came to 12 bases. It was via CD45RO/CCR7/CD25/CD127/CD95/CD27 that CD4+ naive, central memory, regulatory and stem cell-like memory cells were sorted. This clone was seen more than once but under ten times. The antigen is not known.

The sequenced sample consisted of central memory CD4+ T cells from blood. The chain couples TRBV5-1 to TRBJ2-3; D perhaps matches TRBD1 (5 bases). This clonotype was sampled from a woman aged 35 to 49 with type 1 diabetes. This CDR3 reads CASRFRVTDTQYF. As DNA, the CDR3 is TGCGCCAGTCGGTTCAGGGTCACAGATACGCAGTATTTT.